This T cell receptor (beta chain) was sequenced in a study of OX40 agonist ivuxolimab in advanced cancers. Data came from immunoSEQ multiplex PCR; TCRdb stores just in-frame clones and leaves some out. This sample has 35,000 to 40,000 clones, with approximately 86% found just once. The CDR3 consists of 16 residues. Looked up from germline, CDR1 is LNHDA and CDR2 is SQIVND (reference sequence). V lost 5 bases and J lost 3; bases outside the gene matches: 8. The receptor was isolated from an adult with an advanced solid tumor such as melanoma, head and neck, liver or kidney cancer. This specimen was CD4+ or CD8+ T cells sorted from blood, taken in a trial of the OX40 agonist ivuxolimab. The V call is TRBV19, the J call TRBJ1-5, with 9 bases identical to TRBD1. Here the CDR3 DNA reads TGTGCCAGTAGTCCTCAAGGACAGGGGACCAATCAGCCCCAGCATTTT. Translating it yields CASSPQGQGTNQPQHF.